This TCR beta chain was recorded in a study of shared clonotypes between healthy human individuals. Study-wide points: The sole specimen, blood, was sampled, and tissue repertoires likely differ.

The CDR3 runs 14 residues. V gave up 0 bases and J gave up 6 bases, with 12 bases separating them. Germline V gene lookup returns CDR1 SGHDN and CDR2 FVKESK. Here immunoSEQ multiplex PCR was the method, and the copy in TCRdb shows in-frame clones only, minus some. Among around 640,000 clones listed, 96% were seen once. CD8 cells classed as naive were CD45RO-negative and positively selected for CCR7, excluding terminally differentiated effector memory CD45RA+ cells. In regard to this clone: What it recognizes is unknown.

The chain couples TRBV14 to TRBJ2-7; the D is unclear. The TCR sequence derives from a woman aged 25 to 39 in good health. What was sequenced was naive CD8+ T cells sorted from blood. The chain's CDR3 is CASSQDGTLGEQYF. CDR3 DNA sequence: TGTGCCAGCAGCCAAGATGGAACGCTAGGCGAGCAGTACTTC.